The 25 T cell receptor beta chains reported below all come from one sample, sequenced in a study of T cell responses to AZD1222 COVID-19 vaccine. TCRdb's table, derived via immunoSEQ multiplex PCR, lists solely in-frame clones and lacks some. The sample yields about 91,000 clones, about 90% seen once. The material sequenced was peripheral blood, taken 28 days after the second AZD1222 dose. Every receptor here comes from an adult who received the AZD1222 COVID-19 vaccine.

The chain has TRBV12-3 or TRBV12-4 and TRBJ1-2; D is unresolved. Trimming pared 6 bases from V and 4 bases from J, leaving 9 bases between. The CDR3 consists of 12 residues. CDR3 in amino acids: CASSQSLYGYTF. DNA for the CDR3: TGTGCCAGCAGCCAGAGCCTCTATGGCTACACCTTC.

In this sample, this clone turned up once. The chain uses TRBV29-1 and TRBJ2-1; TRBD2 matches at 11 bases. Germline V lookup: CDR1 SQVTM, CDR2 ANQGSEA. This CDR3 has 16 residues. J gave up 0 bases and V 5 bases, and 6 bases lay outside the gene matches. The CDR3 region has the DNA TGCAGCGTTACCGGACTAGCGGGTGGCTCCTACAATGAGCAGTTCTTC. Protein product: CSVTGLAGGSYNEQFF.

The chain is built from TRBV7-4 and TRBJ1-3, with 8 positions matching TRBD1. Losses at the gene ends were 2 bases for V and 7 bases for J; bases not matched to a gene: 13. The CDR3 totals 17 residues. In germline, CDR1 is SGHVT, CDR2 SQSDAQ. CDR3 region: CASSLRFMKDRVNTIYF. The CDR3 region has the DNA TGTGCCAGCAGCTTAAGGTTCATGAAGGACAGGGTTAACACCATATATTTT.

Only one count was recorded for this clone. The junction does not match germline at one end; this may be a read error. The chain combines TRBV18 with TRBJ1-1; 12 bases are shared with TRBD1. The CDR3 sequence is 13 residues long. The germline V gene encodes CDR1 KGHSH and CDR2 LQKENI. In nucleotides, the CDR3 is TGTGCCGCAGACGCGGGACAGGGGGCCCCGGCCGGCTTT. It codes for CAADAGQGAPAGF.

The chain uses TRBV7-9 and TRBJ1-3, with 7 nucleotides matching TRBD1. Germline assignment: CDR1 SEHNR and CDR2 FQNEAQ (reference sequence). The CDR3 length is 16 residues. V lost 6 bases and J lost 0; bases outside the gene matches: 8. This chain's CDR3 is CASSYPRGNSGNTIYF. The CDR3 region has the DNA TGTGCCAGCAGTTATCCCAGGGGGAACTCTGGAAACACCATATATTTT. The full variable domain, with the rest looked up from reference TRBV7-9 and TRBJ1-3, is DTGVSQNPRHKITKRGQNVTFRCDPISEHNRLYWYRQTLGQGPEFLTYFQNEAQLEKSRLLSDRFSAERPKGSFSTLEIQRTEQGDSAMYLCASSYPRGNSGNTIYFGEGSWLTVV.

V is TRBV12-3 or TRBV12-4 and J is TRBJ1-4; D is unclear. This CDR3 comprises 10 residues. V was pared by 8 bases and J by 8 bases, with 6 bases between. CDR3 DNA: TGTGCCAGCTTTGGGGAAAAACTGTTTTTT. Translated, it gives CASFGEKLFF.

The chain combines TRBV4-1 with TRBJ1-2; 9 positions match TRBD1. This CDR3 comprises 16 residues. Germline values: CDR1 MGHRA, CDR2 YSYEKL. V gave up 2 bases and J gave up 2 bases; unmatched junction bases: 6. DNA of the CDR3: TGCGCCAGCAGCCAATCCACAGGGGGCCTAAACTATGGCTACACCTTC. It yields the protein CASSQSTGGLNYGYTF.

In nucleotides, the CDR3 is TGCGCCAGCAGCTTGGCTGGGGACCGCGGCACAGATACGCAGTATTTT. It is translated as CASSLAGDRGTDTQYF. The chain has TRBV5-1 and TRBJ2-3; D tentatively fits TRBD1 or TRBD2 (5 bases each). The CDR3 spans 16 residues. Germline CDR1 is SGHRS and CDR2 is YFSETQ. Trimming took 0 bases from V and 1 from J, leaving 12 bases between them.

The chain couples TRBV28 to TRBJ1-1; unclear D gene. Trimming took off 6 bases at V and 2 bases at J, with 16 bases between the two ends. Germline assignment: CDR1 MDHEN and CDR2 SYDVKM. CDR3 size: 15 residues. CDR3 DNA: TGTGCCAGCAGCCCCCTGCCGGCCCCAAACACTGAAGCTTTCTTT. Its protein product is CASSPLPAPNTEAFF. Supplemented by reference TRBV28 and TRBJ1-1, the full variable domain reads DVKVTQSSRYLVKRTGEKVFLECVQDMDHENMFWYRQDPGLGLRLIYFSYDVKMKEKGDIPEGYSVSREKKERFSLILESASTNQTSMYLCASSPLPAPNTEAFFGQGTRLTVV.

The chain couples TRBV6-5 to TRBJ2-1, with D perhaps TRBD1 or TRBD2 (6 bases each). Per the germline V gene, CDR1 is MNHEY and CDR2 is SVGAGI. Between the trimmed V and J ends, which lost 6 bases and 7 bases, there was a span of 16 bases. The CDR3 runs to 14 residues. CDR3 coding DNA: TGTGCCAGCAGCCCCGGGGGCAGGGCTAATGAGCAGTTCTTC. Protein: CASSPGGRANEQFF.

The chain joins TRBV12-3 or TRBV12-4 to TRBJ2-5; D call uncertain. The CDR3 is 12 amino acids. Trimming took off 6 bases at V and 3 bases at J, with 8 bases between the two ends. The CDR3 is CASRPEKETQYF. The DNA of the CDR3 is TGTGCCAGCAGACCCGAGAAAGAGACCCAGTACTTC.

The chain is built from TRBV4-3 and TRBJ1-2; 10 nucleotides agree with TRBD1. Trimming at V came to 3 bases and at J to 2 bases, leaving 9 bases not matched to a gene. The germline V gene has CDR1 LGHNA and CDR2 YSLEER. This CDR3 is 17 amino acids long. The CDR3 region has the DNA TGCGCCAGCAGCCACGATAGGACAGGGGGAGGGAACTATGGCTACACCTTC. Amino acid sequence: CASSHDRTGGGNYGYTF.

This chain connects TRBV7-9 to TRBJ2-7; weak D call: TRBD1 (6 bases). V was trimmed by 5 bases and J by 0 bases, leaving 14 bases between them. The CDR3 consists of 15 residues. Germline V gene data show CDR1 as SEHNR and CDR2 as FQNEAQ (reference sequence). The CDR3 nucleotides are TGTGCCAGCAGCCACAGGGACCTTAGCTCCTACGAGCAGTACTTC. Its translation is CASSHRDLSSYEQYF.

This chain uses TRBV4-1 with TRBJ1-1, with 7 bases that match TRBD1. The CDR3 runs to 13 residues. Germline CDR1 and CDR2: MGHRA and YSYEKL. V gave up 3 bases and J gave up 4 bases; unmatched junction bases: 2. DNA for the CDR3: TGCGCCAGCAGCCAGGGACAGACCACTGAAGCTTTCTTT. Its translation: CASSQGQTTEAFF.

This clone came up a few times. V and J are TRBV4-2 and TRBJ1-2; D not certain. CDR1 and CDR2 (germline): LGHNA, YNFKEQ. Trimming took off 1 base at V and 2 bases at J, with 8 bases between the two ends. The CDR3 consists of 14 residues. CDR3 DNA sequence: TGTGCCAGCAGCCAAGTAGGCGGAAACTATGGCTACACCTTC. This encodes CASSQVGGNYGYTF.

The chain links TRBV9 to TRBJ2-3, with D possibly being TRBD2 (5 bases). This CDR3 is built from 16 residues. The germline V and J ends were trimmed by 0 bases and 5 bases, with 16 bases remaining between them. CDR1 is SGDLS and CDR2 is YYNGEE in the germline V gene. In DNA form, the CDR3 reads TGTGCCAGCAGCGTAGGAAACTCGGAAGGGAGAGATACGCAGTATTTT. Its translation is CASSVGNSEGRDTQYF.

The chain couples TRBV7-8 to TRBJ1-1, with D perhaps matching TRBD1 (5 bases). Germline values: CDR1 SGHVS, CDR2 FQNEAQ. V shed 3 bases and J shed 6 bases, with 14 bases lying between them. The CDR3 is made up of 14 amino acids. The chain's CDR3 is CASSFGEGLAEAFF. For the CDR3, the DNA is TGTGCCAGCAGCTTCGGAGAGGGGCTTGCTGAAGCTTTCTTT.

The chain joins TRBV11-2 to TRBJ1-2; maybe TRBD1 (5 bases). This CDR3 contains 14 residues. The V gene lost 7 bases and the J gene lost 4 bases, with 16 bases spanning the gap. Germline V lookup: CDR1 SGHAT, CDR2 FQNNGV. This CDR3 reads CASTVPGGSYGYTF. The CDR3 DNA sequence: TGTGCCAGCACCGTTCCCGGGGGAAGCTATGGCTACACCTTC.

V usage is TRBV4-1 and J usage is TRBJ1-6; no definite D call. CDR1 and CDR2 from the germline V gene are MGHRA and YSYEKL. Trimming removed 2 bases from V and 5 bases from J, with 16 bases in between. The CDR3 extends over 17 amino acids. CDR3 nucleotides: TGCGCCAGCAGCCAATTTATGGATCCGAGGAATAATTCACCCCTCCACTTT. This translates into CASSQFMDPRNNSPLHF.

The rearrangement links TRBV28 to TRBJ1-2; no firm D call. Germline V lookup: CDR1 MDHEN, CDR2 SYDVKM. Trimming left V 3 bases short and J 5 bases short, with 13 bases between. CDR3 length: 14 residues. CDR3 residues: CASSLSGPLYGYTF. For the CDR3, the DNA is TGTGCCAGCAGTTTGAGCGGGCCCCTATATGGCTACACCTTC.

This chain uses TRBV30 with TRBJ2-2; 7 positions agree with TRBD1. The CDR3 is 15 amino acids. Germline V lookup: CDR1 GTSNPN, CDR2 SVGIG (reference sequence). J lost 7 bases, V lost 1 base, and 9 bases had no gene match. Here the CDR3 DNA reads TGTGCCTGGAGTGGACAGGGTTACGTTGGCGGGGAGCTGTTTTTT. Protein sequence: CAWSGQGYVGGELFF.

The genes are TRBV7-6 and TRBJ2-1; TRBD1 agrees at 9 bases. The CDR3 extends over 16 amino acids. Looked up from germline, CDR1 is SGHVS and CDR2 is FNYEAQ. J was trimmed by 4 bases and V by 4 bases; bases with no gene match: 8. The CDR3 DNA reads as TGTGCCAGCAGCTCTCGCGCCGGGACAGGGTACAATGAGCAGTTCTTC. Translation gives CASSSRAGTGYNEQFF. Together with reference TRBV7-6 and TRBJ2-1, the CDR3 gives the full variable domain: GAGVSQSPRYKVTKRGQDVALRCDPISGHVSLYWYRQALGQGPEFLTYFNYEAQQDKSGLPNDRFSAERPEGSISTLTIQRTEQRDSAMYRCASSSRAGTGYNEQFFGPGTRLTVL.

This clone was seen a single time. The V and J genes are TRBV7-9 and TRBJ1-1; perhaps TRBD1 as D (5 bases). V was shortened by 6 bases and J by 2 bases, with 22 bases between the two germline ends. In germline, CDR1 is SEHNR, CDR2 FQNEAQ (reference sequence). The CDR3 is made up of 17 amino acids. CDR3 loop: CASSQGLGTTSNTEAFF. The CDR3 DNA reads TGTGCCAGCAGTCAAGGACTTGGGACCACCTCAAACACTGAAGCTTTCTTT.

The chain combines TRBV15 with TRBJ1-1, with D perhaps TRBD1 (5 bases). CDR1 and CDR2 (germline): LNHNV, YYDKDF (reference sequence). V was trimmed by 0 bases and J by 6 bases, leaving 11 bases between them. The CDR3 runs to 14 residues. For the CDR3, the DNA is TGTGCCACCAGCAGAGATTTGATACAGGCTGAAGCTTTCTTT. This encodes CATSRDLIQAEAFF.

The chain couples TRBV2 to TRBJ1-2; D is uncertain. Looked up from germline, CDR1 is SNHLY and CDR2 is FYNNEI. The CDR3 consists of 11 residues. V dropped 3 bases and J dropped 11 bases, with 10 bases sitting between them. As DNA, the CDR3 is TGTGCCAGCAGTGAGGAATCGTGGTACACCTTC. Translation gives CASSEESWYTF. Full variable domain (rest looked up from reference TRBV2 and TRBJ1-2): EPEVTQTPSHQVTQMGQEVILRCVPISNHLYFYWYRQILGQKVEFLVSFYNNEISEKSEIFDDQFSVERPDGSNFTLKIRSTKLEDSAMYFCASSEESWYTFGSGTRLTVV.